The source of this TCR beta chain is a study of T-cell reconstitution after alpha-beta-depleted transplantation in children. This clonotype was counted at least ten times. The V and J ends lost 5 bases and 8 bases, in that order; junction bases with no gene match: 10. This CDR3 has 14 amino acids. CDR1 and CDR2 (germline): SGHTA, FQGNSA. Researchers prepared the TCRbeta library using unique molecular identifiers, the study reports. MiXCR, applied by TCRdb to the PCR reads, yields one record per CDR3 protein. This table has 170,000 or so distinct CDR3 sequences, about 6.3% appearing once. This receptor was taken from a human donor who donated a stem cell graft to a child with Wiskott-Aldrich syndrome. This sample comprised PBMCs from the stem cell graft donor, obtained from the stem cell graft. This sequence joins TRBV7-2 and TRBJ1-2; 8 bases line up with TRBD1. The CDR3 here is CASSPQGDRFGYTF. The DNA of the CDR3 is TGTGCCAGCAGCCCACAGGGGGATCGCTTCGGCTACACCTTC.